The 8 T cell receptor beta chains in this list originate from one sample, sequenced in a study of T cell repertoires in cytomegalovirus infection. TCRdb recomputed calls from the reads with MiXCR, one row per CDR3 protein. The sample holds over 250,000 distinct CDR3 sequences, more than 20% seen once. Sequenced material: PBMCs. The receptors here all came from a human donor in good health (CMV status not recorded). Some clones in this sample may be carry-over from other donors' samples.

Many counts were recorded for this clonotype. The CDR3 loop reads CSAIPGTSGDEQFF. CDR3 sequence (DNA): TGCAGTGCCATACCCGGGACTAGCGGGGATGAGCAGTTCTTC. V usage is TRBV20-1 and J usage is TRBJ2-1, with 13 bases matching TRBD2. This CDR3 has 14 amino acids. The V gene's germline CDR1 is DFQATT and CDR2 SNEGSKA (reference sequence). Trimming cost V 6 bases and J 8 bases; bases outside gene matches: 7.

This clonotype was seen ten or more times. The chain joins TRBV7-2 to TRBJ2-3; 7 nucleotides match TRBD2. With 1 base clipped from V and 3 bases from J, the junction kept 4 bases outside the gene matches. Germline CDR1 reads SGHTA; CDR2 reads FQGNSA. The CDR3 is made up of 15 amino acids. The CDR3 DNA sequence: TGTGCCAGCAGCTTAGATCGGGGAGGGACAGATACGCAGTATTTT. This translates into CASSLDRGGTDTQYF.

This clonotype has just a few counts. The V gene is TRBV20-1, the J gene TRBJ2-5, with a tentative D call TRBD1 (7 bases). V gave up 5 bases and J gave up 5 bases, with 15 bases separating them. This CDR3 contains 13 residues. The germline V gene has CDR1 DFQATT and CDR2 SNEGSKA (reference sequence). The CDR3 loop is CSAGSGGRETQYF. CDR3 coding DNA: TGCAGTGCTGGGTCAGGGGGGCGGGAGACCCAGTACTTC.

The chain is built from TRBV19 and TRBJ1-5; D is undetermined. The V gene's germline CDR1 is LNHDA and CDR2 SQIVND (reference sequence). This CDR3 comprises 16 residues. Trimming took off 7 bases at V and 2 bases at J, with 18 bases between the two ends. The CDR3 nucleotides read TGTGCCAGTAACGGCCTTGAAACACGGGGCAATCAGCCCCAGCATTTT. This encodes CASNGLETRGNQPQHF.

J is TRBJ1-1 and V is TRBV5-1; D remains unclear. The CDR3 consists of 14 residues. With 2 bases removed from V and 1 base from J, the gap between germline ends came to 9 bases. Germline V lookup: CDR1 SGHRS, CDR2 YFSETQ. The DNA of the CDR3 is TGCGCCAGCAGCTTCCTAGGACCGAACACTGAAGCTTTCTTT. It is translated as CASSFLGPNTEAFF.

The chain carries TRBV5-6 and TRBJ1-1; 9 nucleotides line up with TRBD1. Germline V gene sequence: CDR1 SGHDT, CDR2 YYEEEE. With V trimmed by 4 bases and J by 0 bases, 10 bases remained unmatched. The CDR3 covers 17 residues. The DNA of the CDR3 is TGTGCCAGCAGCACGGACAGGGGTTTTCTACTGAACACTGAAGCTTTCTTT. Translation: CASSTDRGFLLNTEAFF. Full variable domain (missing parts from reference TRBV5-6 and TRBJ1-1): DAGVTQSPTHLIKTRGQQVTLRCSPKSGHDTVSWYQQALGQGPQFIFQYYEEEERQRGNFPDRFSGHQFPNYSSELNVNALLLGDSALYLCASSTDRGFLLNTEAFFGQGTRLTVV.

The chain links TRBV6-2 or TRBV6-3 to TRBJ1-2; 9 nucleotides agree with TRBD1. The CDR3 consists of 14 residues. The ends lost 8 bases at V and 6 bases at J; junction bases unmatched: 10. Germline V gene lookup returns CDR1 MNHEY and CDR2 SVGEGT. The CDR3 DNA follows: TGTGCCAGCTGGAACAGGGGGCGCTGGGATGGCTACACCTTC. Encoded protein: CASWNRGRWDGYTF.

This clonotype was seen only a few times. This chain joins TRBV29-1 and TRBJ2-3; a weak D match, TRBD2 (6 bases). V was pared by 4 bases and J by 2 bases, with 19 bases between. The germline gives CDR1 SQVTM, CDR2 ANQGSEA. This CDR3 contains 16 residues. The CDR3 protein is CSVVKRANFYTDTQYF. CDR3 nucleotides: TGCAGCGTTGTGAAGCGGGCGAACTTTTACACAGATACGCAGTATTTT.